The 22 T cell receptor beta chains below come from one sample, sequenced in a study of control samples from healthy donors and cancer patients. Generated by immunoSEQ multiplex PCR, the TCRdb table keeps only in-frame clones and is missing some. In the table there are 130,000 to 150,000 clones, more than 85% of which are singletons. Sequenced: blood. Receptors originate from a man aged 25 to 40 in good health.

The chain has TRBV28 and TRBJ1-6, with 7 bases fitting TRBD1. This CDR3 contains 16 residues. CDR1 and CDR2 (germline): MDHEN, SYDVKM. V was pared by 5 bases and J by 3 bases, with 7 bases of the junction left unmatched. CDR3 loop: CASSVTGSFYNSPLHF. The CDR3 DNA reads as TGTGCCAGCAGTGTGACAGGGTCTTTCTATAATTCACCCCTCCACTTT.

CDR3 nucleotide sequence: TGTGCCAGCTCATCAACCACAGATACGCAGTATTTT. Protein: CASSSTTDTQYF. The V and J genes are TRBV18 and TRBJ2-3; no reliable D call. V was trimmed by 5 bases and J by 2 bases, leaving 5 bases between them. The CDR3 runs to 12 residues. Looked up from germline, CDR1 is KGHSH and CDR2 is LQKENI.

This clone was seen just once. This sequence joins TRBV10-2 and TRBJ2-3, with D hard to call. Germline lookup yields CDR1 WSHSY and CDR2 SAAADI. Trimming cost V 2 bases and J 2 bases, with 11 bases left between them. The CDR3 loop spans 15 amino acids. The CDR3 is CASSEVGSPTDTQYF. CDR3 DNA sequence: TGCGCCAGCAGTGAGGTTGGTAGCCCCACAGATACGCAGTATTTT.

The chain recombines TRBV2 with TRBJ1-5; 7 bases map to TRBD1. The junction had 5 bases not matched to a gene; V was cut back by 7 bases and J by 2 bases. Germline loops: CDR1 SNHLY, CDR2 FYNNEI. The CDR3 contains 14 residues. The CDR3 sequence is CASNPTGGNQPQHF. The CDR3 DNA reads as TGTGCCAGCAACCCTACAGGGGGCAATCAGCCCCAGCATTTT.

V and J are TRBV10-3 and TRBJ1-1; D is unclear. The CDR3 is 16 residues long. Between the trimmed V and J ends, which lost 0 bases and 1 base, there was a span of 12 bases. CDR1 and CDR2 (germline): ENHRY, SYGVKD. Here the CDR3 reads CAISESLFDGNTEAFF. In DNA form, the CDR3 reads TGTGCCATCAGTGAGTCGCTTTTTGACGGGAACACTGAAGCTTTCTTT.

This clone was recorded once. This chain uses TRBV6-5 with TRBJ2-1; no reliable D call. This CDR3 is built from 15 residues. From germline, CDR1 is MNHEY and CDR2 SVGAGI. The V and J ends lost 8 bases and 6 bases respectively, with 20 bases between them. DNA for the CDR3: TGTGCCAGCTCGCGACTGACCCGGGTCCTCAATGAGCAGTTCTTC. Protein: CASSRLTRVLNEQFF.

CDR3: CASSLSPSGVASYNEQFF. CDR3 DNA sequence: TGTGCCAGCAGCTTATCTCCTAGCGGGGTGGCCTCCTACAATGAGCAGTTCTTC. This chain joins TRBV7-9 and TRBJ2-1; TRBD2 matches at 9 bases. V was clipped by 2 bases and J by 0 bases; unmatched bases: 8. Per the germline V gene, CDR1 is SEHNR and CDR2 is FQNEAQ (reference sequence). The CDR3 sequence is 18 residues long.

The rearrangement links TRBV25-1 to TRBJ1-6; a weak D match, TRBD1 (5 bases). CDR1 MGHDK and CDR2 SYGVNS come from the germline V gene. V lost 5 bases to trimming and J lost 7 bases, with 15 bases between them. This CDR3 region has 15 residues. The CDR3 DNA follows: TGTGCCAGCAGTCCTCCCGGGACTCCGAATTCACCCCTCCACTTT. Its translation: CASSPPGTPNSPLHF.

V is TRBV5-6 and J is TRBJ1-2, with D unclear. Germline assignment: CDR1 SGHDT and CDR2 YYEEEE. Trimming left V 2 bases short and J 4 bases short, with 12 bases between. The CDR3 length is 14 residues. CDR3 sequence (DNA): TGTGCCAGCAGCTTTAGCAGGTTCGTCTATGGCTACACCTTC. Its protein is CASSFSRFVYGYTF.

The genes are TRBV28 and TRBJ2-7; 8 bases align to TRBD2. CDR3 length equals 18 residues. CDR1 is MDHEN, CDR2 SYDVKM, per germline. J was trimmed by 0 bases and V by 5 bases; bases with no gene match: 15. The CDR3 spells CASSTPSGAGGVSYEQYF. The CDR3 nucleotides read TGTGCCAGCAGTACGCCCTCAGGGGCGGGGGGTGTCTCCTACGAGCAGTACTTC.

The genes are TRBV27 and TRBJ1-2; maybe TRBD1 (5 bases). V lost 6 bases, J lost 4 bases, and 12 bases lay in between. In germline, CDR1 is MNHEY, CDR2 SMNVEV (reference sequence). CDR3 length: 13 amino acids. CDR3 nucleotides: TGTGCCAGCAGGCTTACAGGTAGCTATGGCTACACCTTC. This codes for CASRLTGSYGYTF.

This chain connects TRBV2 to TRBJ1-2; the D gene is possibly TRBD1 (5 bases). The CDR3 is made up of 13 amino acids. Germline loops: CDR1 SNHLY, CDR2 FYNNEI. Between the trimmed V and J ends, which lost 9 bases and 0 bases, there was a span of 11 bases. CDR3 amino acids: CARKPRANYGYTF. The CDR3 DNA reads TGTGCCAGAAAGCCCAGGGCTAACTATGGCTACACCTTC.

The chain's CDR3 is CASSEGQGDLYEQYF. As DNA, the CDR3 is TGTGCCAGTAGCGAGGGACAGGGTGATTTGTACGAGCAGTACTTC. The chain carries TRBV19 and TRBJ2-7; 9 bases are a match to TRBD1. With 6 bases clipped from V and 4 bases from J, the junction kept 10 bases outside the gene matches. The germline CDR1 and CDR2 sequences are LNHDA and SQIVND (reference sequence). The CDR3 runs to 15 residues.

The table lists this clone with a count of one. The chain employs TRBV5-4 and TRBJ2-1; 10 nucleotides align to TRBD1. The junction had 1 base not matched to a gene; V was cut back by 0 bases and J by 7 bases. Germline V gene data show CDR1 as SGHNT and CDR2 as YYREEE (reference sequence). The CDR3 consists of 14 residues. As DNA, the CDR3 is TGTGCCAGCAGCTTGGGGACAGGGGGTAATGAGCAGTTCTTC. This codes for CASSLGTGGNEQFF.

The genes are TRBV6-4 and TRBJ2-3; 12 positions agree with TRBD2. The CDR3 runs 18 residues. The germline gives CDR1 MRHNA, CDR2 SNTAGT. With V trimmed by 6 bases and J by 0 bases, 10 bases remained unmatched. DNA for the CDR3: TGTGCCAGCAGGGGGGGACTAGCGGGTTACTCTAGCACAGATACGCAGTATTTT. Translation gives CASRGGLAGYSSTDTQYF.

V and J are TRBV27 and TRBJ2-7; 9 bases match TRBD1. The germline V gene encodes CDR1 MNHEY and CDR2 SMNVEV (reference sequence). The CDR3 consists of 16 residues. V was pared by 3 bases and J by 6 bases, with 12 bases of the junction left unmatched. This CDR3 is CASSLRIGTGTIEQYF. The CDR3 DNA is TGTGCCAGCAGTTTGAGGATAGGGACAGGGACAATCGAGCAGTACTTC.

The CDR3 protein is CASSDLRQGVGSEQFF. CDR3 nucleotide sequence: TGTGCCAGCAGTGACTTACGACAGGGGGTGGGTAGTGAGCAGTTCTTC. V usage is TRBV6-1 and J usage is TRBJ2-1; 9 bases are shared with TRBD1. Germline trimming cut 3 bases from V and 9 bases from J; bases unmatched to any gene: 12. Germline V gene data show CDR1 as MNHNS and CDR2 as SASEGT. The CDR3 sequence is 16 residues long.

In DNA form, the CDR3 reads TGTGCCAGCAGCCAAGACAGGAACACTGAAGCTTTCTTT. This encodes CASSQDRNTEAFF. The V gene is TRBV11-2, the J gene TRBJ1-1; a possible D gene is TRBD1 (5 bases). Deletions cut 5 bases from V and 1 base from J, with 8 bases between. In germline, CDR1 is SGHAT, CDR2 FQNNGV. The CDR3 has 13 residues.

The chain couples TRBV29-1 to TRBJ1-1; D is ambiguous. Trimming took 1 base from V and 11 from J, leaving 14 bases between them. The CDR3 length is 12 residues. From germline, CDR1 is SQVTM and CDR2 ANQGSEA. The CDR3 coding sequence is TGCAGCGTTGAAGGTCAATCCTTAGGGGCTTTCTTT. Amino acid sequence: CSVEGQSLGAFF.

The chain joins TRBV11-2 to TRBJ2-3; the D is unclear. V lost 0 bases and J lost 2, with 9 bases in between. Germline-derived CDR1 and CDR2 are SGHAT and FQNNGV. The CDR3 has 15 amino acids. CDR3 in DNA: TGTGCCAGCAGCTTAGAAGGATTTTCCACAGATACGCAGTATTTT. Encoded protein: CASSLEGFSTDTQYF. The variable domain in full, completed from reference TRBV11-2 and TRBJ2-3, reads EAGVAQSPRYKIIEKRQSVAFWCNPISGHATLYWYQQILGQGPKLLIQFQNNGVVDDSQLPKDRFSAERLKGVDSTLKIQPAKLEDSAVYLCASSLEGFSTDTQYFGPGTRLTVL.

The CDR3 reads CATKDRGGTEAFF. CDR3 bases: TGTGCCACCAAAGACAGGGGAGGAACTGAAGCTTTCTTT. The V and J genes are TRBV24-1 and TRBJ1-1, with TRBD1 identical over 8 bases. Per germline, CDR1 KGHDR and CDR2 SFDVKD. The CDR3 is 13 residues long. V trimming: 8 bases; J trimming: 5 bases; junction bases outside the gene matches: 6.

The chain carries TRBV5-8 and TRBJ2-4; tentatively, D is TRBD1 (7 bases). The CDR3 covers 15 residues. V was clipped by 2 bases and J by 6 bases, with 15 bases between them. Germline lookup yields CDR1 SGHTS and CDR2 YDEGEE. The CDR3 DNA sequence: TGTGCCAGCAGCTTTCACAGGCAGGGGGGAAACATTCAGTACTTC. Its translation: CASSFHRQGGNIQYF.